This T cell receptor beta chain was sequenced in a study of vaccination and CD4 T cells after COVID-19. With the Oncomine TCR Beta short-read assay, DNA from cultured CD4+ T cells was sequenced. It was cultured CD4+ T cells from which genomic DNA was extracted. MiXCR, applied by TCRdb to the PCR reads, yields one record per CDR3 protein. The sample has roughly 10,000 distinct CDR3 sequences; approximately 49% are singletons. With regard to this clonotype: Its antigen is still unknown.

Trimming removed 6 bases from V and 0 bases from J, with 7 bases in between. Per the germline V gene, CDR1 is MNHNS and CDR2 is SASEGT. This CDR3 has 13 amino acids. Treatment given: 10-day PBMC culture with coronavirus spike peptide pools or control peptides (ViraFEST assay). ViraFEST used peptide pools to expand antigen-specific T cells, then sequenced TCRs. What was sequenced was CD4+ T cells from blood, cultured in vitro. The gene calls are TRBV6-1 and TRBJ2-3; D may be TRBD2 (6 bases). The TCR was taken from a human donor who had recovered from COVID-19. This CDR3 is CASRRDSTDTQYF. CDR3 sequence (DNA): TGTGCCAGCAGGCGGGACAGCACAGATACGCAGTATTTT.